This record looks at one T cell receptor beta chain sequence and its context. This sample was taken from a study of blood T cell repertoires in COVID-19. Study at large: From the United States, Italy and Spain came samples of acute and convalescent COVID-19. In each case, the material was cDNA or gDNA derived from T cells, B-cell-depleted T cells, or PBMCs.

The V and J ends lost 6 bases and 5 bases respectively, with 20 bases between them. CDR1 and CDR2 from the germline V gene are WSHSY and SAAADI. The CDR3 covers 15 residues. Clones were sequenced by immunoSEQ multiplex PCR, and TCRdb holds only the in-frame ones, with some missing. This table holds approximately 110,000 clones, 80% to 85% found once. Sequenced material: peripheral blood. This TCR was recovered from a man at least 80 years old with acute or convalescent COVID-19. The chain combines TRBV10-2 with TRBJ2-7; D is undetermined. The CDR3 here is CASSTMARIIDEQYF. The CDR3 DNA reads TGCGCCAGCAGCACGATGGCTAGAATCATCGACGAGCAGTACTTC.